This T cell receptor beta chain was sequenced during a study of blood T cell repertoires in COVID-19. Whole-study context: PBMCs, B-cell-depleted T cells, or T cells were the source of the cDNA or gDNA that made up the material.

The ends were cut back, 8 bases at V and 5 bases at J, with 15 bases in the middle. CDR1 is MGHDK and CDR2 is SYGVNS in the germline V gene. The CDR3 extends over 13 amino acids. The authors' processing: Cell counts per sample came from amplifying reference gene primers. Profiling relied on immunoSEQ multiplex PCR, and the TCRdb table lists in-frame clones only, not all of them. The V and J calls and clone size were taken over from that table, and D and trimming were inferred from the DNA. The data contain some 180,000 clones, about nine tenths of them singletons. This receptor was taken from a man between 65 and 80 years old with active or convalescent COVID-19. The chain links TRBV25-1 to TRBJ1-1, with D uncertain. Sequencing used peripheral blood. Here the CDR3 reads CASPRRFRTEAFF. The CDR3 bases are TGTGCCAGCCCGCGGCGATTTCGGACTGAAGCTTTCTTT.